The 27 T cell receptor beta chains in this list originate from one sample, sequenced in a study of cytomegalovirus exposure and HLA in healthy donors. Researchers ran the PCR with 60 Vbeta and 13 Jbeta primers. Method: immunoSEQ multiplex PCR; TCRdb's copy keeps in-frame clones and lacks some. Of some 190,000 clones in the sample, around 80% are singletons; the top ten hold about 1.9%. Sample: PBMCs. These receptors all come from a woman between 25 and 40 years old in good health and CMV-seronegative.

The chain links TRBV7-2 to TRBJ2-5; D remains unclear. The germline gives CDR1 SGHTA, CDR2 FQGNSA. The CDR3 runs to 14 residues. V shed 10 bases and J shed 1 base, with 16 bases lying between them. This CDR3 reads CATSPTSPQETQYF. The CDR3 DNA sequence: TGTGCCACCTCACCTACTTCTCCCCAAGAGACCCAGTACTTC.

The chain links TRBV30 to TRBJ1-3; weak D call: TRBD1 (5 bases). This CDR3 is built from 14 residues. Trimming cost V 3 bases and J 3 bases, with 12 bases left between them. Germline V gene lookup returns CDR1 GTSNPN and CDR2 SVGIG (reference sequence). The DNA for the CDR3 is TGTGCCTGGAGGGGCAGGGATAGTGGAAACACCATATATTTT. Amino acids: CAWRGRDSGNTIYF.

The chain joins TRBV7-9 to TRBJ2-4, with 7 bases lining up with TRBD2. This CDR3 comprises 14 residues. Germline CDR1 SEHNR, CDR2 FQNEAQ (reference sequence). The trim removed 3 bases at V and 5 bases at J, leaving 4 bases unmatched. The CDR3 spells CASSLGGWENIQYF. DNA of the CDR3: TGTGCCAGCAGCTTGGGGGGGTGGGAAAACATTCAGTACTTC.

The chain employs TRBV7-9 and TRBJ2-7; weak D call: TRBD1 (6 bases). CDR1 is SEHNR and CDR2 is FQNEAQ in the germline V gene (reference sequence). The ends were cut back, 5 bases at V and 2 bases at J, with 16 bases in the middle. This CDR3 spans 15 amino acids. The CDR3 spells CASSLSWDNAYEQYF. In DNA form, the CDR3 reads TGTGCCAGCAGCCTAAGTTGGGACAATGCCTACGAGCAGTACTTC.

This chain connects TRBV19 to TRBJ1-1; tentative D call: TRBD1 (5 bases). The V and J ends lost 6 bases and 3 bases respectively, with 23 bases between them. The CDR3 has 17 amino acids. Germline loops: CDR1 LNHDA, CDR2 SQIVND (reference sequence). DNA of the CDR3: TGTGCCAGTAGCCCCAACCCGACAGAAAGCGTCGACACTGAAGCTTTCTTT. Its translation is CASSPNPTESVDTEAFF.

Only a few counts were recorded for this clone. V and J are TRBV5-1 and TRBJ2-2; 8 nucleotides agree with TRBD1. CDR1 and CDR2 (germline): SGHRS, YFSETQ. CDR3 length equals 18 residues. With 0 bases clipped from V and 6 bases from J, the junction kept 13 bases outside the gene matches. CDR3 nucleotide sequence: TGCGCCAGCAGCTTGGACGGGCCCAGACAGGGGTTGGCCGGGGAGCTGTTTTTT. It encodes CASSLDGPRQGLAGELFF.

This clone was seen a single time. The rearrangement links TRBV19 to TRBJ1-1, with 7 positions matching TRBD1. Germline V gene data show CDR1 as LNHDA and CDR2 as SQIVND (reference sequence). CDR3 length: 14 amino acids. Trimming cost V 5 bases and J 8 bases; bases outside gene matches: 11. The CDR3 nucleotides are TGTGCCAGTAGTGCCCGCGCAGGGGGGATCGAAGCTTTCTTT. Translated, it gives CASSARAGGIEAFF.

The CDR3 spells CASKNPSGGRYEQYF. CDR3 DNA: TGTGCCAGTAAAAATCCCAGCGGGGGTCGCTACGAGCAGTACTTC. V gene TRBV19 combines with J gene TRBJ2-7; 8 nucleotides match TRBD2. CDR1 LNHDA and CDR2 SQIVND come from the germline V gene (reference sequence). V lost 7 bases and J lost 3; bases outside the gene matches: 11. This CDR3 is built from 15 residues.

About this clone: In the same sample, other DNA sequences code for this CDR3. CDR3 protein: CASSLAATDTQYF. CDR3 nucleotide sequence: TGTGCCAGCAGCTTAGCGGCTACAGATACGCAGTATTTT. The chain has TRBV7-9 and TRBJ2-3; D ambiguous. Trimming shortened V by 0 bases and J by 3 bases, and 4 bases separated the two germline ends. This CDR3 has 13 amino acids. CDR1 SEHNR and CDR2 FQNEAQ come from the germline V gene (reference sequence).

The chain couples TRBV7-2 to TRBJ1-4; 9 nucleotides agree with TRBD1. This CDR3 is built from 14 residues. Per the germline V gene, CDR1 is SGHTA and CDR2 is FQGNSA. The ends lost 1 base at V and 10 bases at J; junction bases unmatched: 4. The CDR3 DNA reads TGTGCCAGCAGCTTAGAGGGGGGACAGGGAAAACTGTTTTTT. This codes for CASSLEGGQGKLFF. Full variable domain (rest looked up from reference TRBV7-2 and TRBJ1-4): GAGVSQSPSNKVTEKGKDVELRCDPISGHTALYWYRQSLGQGLEFLIYFQGNSAPDKSGLPSDRFSAERTGGSVSTLTIQRTQQEDSAVYLCASSLEGGQGKLFFGSGTQLSVL.

This sequence joins TRBV9 and TRBJ1-2; D is uncertain. The V and J ends lost 0 bases and 6 bases respectively, with 9 bases between them. Germline V gives CDR1 SGDLS, CDR2 YYNGEE. The CDR3 is 13 amino acids. The CDR3 sequence: CASSVGGQNGYTF. CDR3 in DNA: TGTGCCAGCAGCGTAGGAGGTCAGAATGGCTACACCTTC. The full variable domain, rest sourced from reference TRBV9 and TRBJ1-2, is DSGVTQTPKHLITATGQRVTLRCSPRSGDLSVYWYQQSLDQGLQFLIQYYNGEERAKGNILERFSAQQFPDLHSELNLSSLELGDSALYFCASSVGGQNGYTFGSGTRLTVV.

The chain employs TRBV11-2 and TRBJ1-4; D remains unclear. Trimming pared 8 bases from V and 0 bases from J, leaving 25 bases between. Germline V gene sequence: CDR1 SGHAT, CDR2 FQNNGV. CDR3 size: 19 residues. The CDR3 DNA sequence: TGTGCCAGCCGCCCCGGACTTGCAACTAACCTTGCAACTAATGAAAAACTGTTTTTT. Encoded protein: CASRPGLATNLATNEKLFF.

This chain connects TRBV6-1 to TRBJ2-7; a weak D match, TRBD2 (7 bases). The CDR3 consists of 14 residues. V dropped 11 bases and J dropped 3 bases, with 20 bases sitting between them. CDR1 MNHNS and CDR2 SASEGT come from the germline V gene. This CDR3 reads CAGGGGGKGYEQYF. Written as DNA, the CDR3 is TGTGCCGGGGGAGGGGGGGGCAAAGGCTACGAGCAGTACTTC.

This clone was detected only once. The chain links TRBV18 to TRBJ2-7, with D possibly matching TRBD1 (6 bases). Germline loops: CDR1 KGHSH, CDR2 LQKENI. V was trimmed by 6 bases and J by 5 bases, leaving 11 bases between them. This CDR3 spans 12 amino acids. The CDR3 coding sequence is TGTGCCAGCTCCGCTGGGGGCGACGAGCAGTACTTC. Amino acid sequence: CASSAGGDEQYF.

This chain joins TRBV7-9 and TRBJ2-7; tentative D call: TRBD1 (6 bases). V dropped 5 bases and J dropped 4 bases, with 9 bases sitting between them. Germline lookup yields CDR1 SEHNR and CDR2 FQNEAQ (reference sequence). The CDR3 is 12 residues long. Here the CDR3 reads CASSTGFYEQYF. Written as DNA, the CDR3 is TGTGCCAGCAGCACAGGGTTTTACGAGCAGTACTTC.

The V and J genes are TRBV28 and TRBJ1-6; D not certain. The germline gives CDR1 MDHEN, CDR2 SYDVKM. V gave up 8 bases and J gave up 0 bases, with 11 bases separating them. This CDR3 is built from 15 residues. The CDR3 loop is CASSTGSSYNSPLHF. The CDR3, as DNA: TGTGCCAGCTCCACGGGAAGCTCCTATAATTCACCCCTCCACTTT. The full variable domain, completed using reference TRBV28 and TRBJ1-6, is DVKVTQSSRYLVKRTGEKVFLECVQDMDHENMFWYRQDPGLGLRLIYFSYDVKMKEKGDIPEGYSVSREKKERFSLILESASTNQTSMYLCASSTGSSYNSPLHFGNGTRLTVT.

This clone is a singleton in its sample. The chain couples TRBV15 to TRBJ1-4, with 8 bases lining up with TRBD1. Germline V CDR1 and CDR2: LNHNV, YYDKDF (reference sequence). The CDR3 is 13 residues long. Germline trimming cut 4 bases from V and 13 bases from J; bases unmatched to any gene: 8. CDR3 bases: TGTGCCACCAGCAAAGACAGGGGTAGACGACTGTTTTTT. Encoded protein: CATSKDRGRRLFF.

V usage is TRBV5-1 and J usage is TRBJ2-3, with 12 positions matching TRBD2. Losses at the gene ends were 4 bases for V and 2 bases for J; bases not matched to a gene: 8. The CDR3 has 17 residues. Germline V CDR1 and CDR2: SGHRS, YFSETQ. The CDR3 sequence: CASSPVASGGATDTQYF. Here the CDR3 DNA reads TGCGCCAGCAGCCCTGTTGCTAGCGGGGGGGCCACAGATACGCAGTATTTT.

CDR3 protein: CASSFGQGLPGGANVLTF. The CDR3 nucleotides are TGTGCCAGCAGCTTCGGACAGGGCCTCCCGGGGGGGGCCAACGTCCTGACTTTC. The chain links TRBV9 to TRBJ2-6; 8 bases line up with TRBD1. This CDR3 is 18 amino acids long. Losses at the gene ends were 4 bases for V and 4 bases for J; bases not matched to a gene: 13. Germline lookup yields CDR1 SGDLS and CDR2 YYNGEE.

This clone was observed a few times. The chain has TRBV27 and TRBJ2-7, with TRBD1 matching over 7 bases. From germline, CDR1 is MNHEY and CDR2 SMNVEV (reference sequence). Unmatched junction bases numbered 6, after V lost 6 bases and J lost 1 base. This CDR3 spans 14 amino acids. The CDR3 nucleotides are TGTGCCAGCAGGGGTGGGACAGTGTCCTACGAGCAGTACTTC. It codes for CASRGGTVSYEQYF.

The rearrangement links TRBV4-2 to TRBJ1-3; no firm D call. Per germline, CDR1 LGHNA and CDR2 YNFKEQ. Trimming left V 2 bases short and J 0 bases short, with 17 bases between. The CDR3 has 18 amino acids. The CDR3 spells CASSQRLGGAVSGNTIYF. CDR3 nucleotides: TGTGCCAGCAGCCAACGGCTGGGAGGCGCCGTCTCTGGAAACACCATATATTTT.

The chain has TRBV25-1 and TRBJ1-6; D may be TRBD1 (6 bases). From germline, CDR1 is MGHDK and CDR2 SYGVNS. Trimming took off 4 bases at V and 0 bases at J, with 16 bases between the two ends. The CDR3 extends over 18 amino acids. For the CDR3, the DNA is TGTGCCAGCAGTGGAGGGGGGGCCCAGAGCTCCTATAATTCACCCCTCCACTTT. Translation gives CASSGGGAQSSYNSPLHF. Using reference TRBV25-1 and TRBJ1-6 for the parts outside the CDR3, the full variable domain is EADIYQTPRYLVIGTGKKITLECSQTMGHDKMYWYQQDPGMELHLIHYSYGVNSTEKGDLSSESTVSRIRTEHFPLTLESARPSHTSQYLCASSGGGAQSSYNSPLHFGNGTRLTVT.

V gene TRBV7-9 combines with J gene TRBJ2-5, with D possibly matching TRBD1 (8 bases). Germline V gene sequence: CDR1 SEHNR, CDR2 FQNEAQ (reference sequence). Between the trimmed V and J ends, which lost 5 bases and 7 bases, there was a span of 17 bases. This CDR3 is built from 14 residues. CDR3: CASSRGTGLGTQYF. In DNA, the CDR3 is TGTGCCAGCAGCCGAGGGACAGGACTAGGGACCCAGTACTTC.

The CDR3 loop is CASSLYRSNTGELFF. The CDR3 coding sequence is TGTGCCAGTAGTTTATACAGGTCGAACACCGGGGAGCTGTTTTTT. The rearrangement uses TRBV19 and TRBJ2-2; perhaps TRBD1 as D (5 bases). V was shortened by 5 bases and J by 0 bases, with 10 bases between the two germline ends. The germline V gene encodes CDR1 LNHDA and CDR2 SQIVND (reference sequence). CDR3 length: 15 amino acids.

This clone was recorded once. The chain links TRBV9 to TRBJ2-3; 7 bases are shared with TRBD2. Germline CDR1 reads SGDLS; CDR2 reads YYNGEE. The junction had 4 bases not matched to a gene; V was cut back by 1 base and J by 2 bases. The CDR3 contains 15 residues. This CDR3 is CASSVYGDYTDTQYF. The CDR3 region has the DNA TGTGCCAGCAGCGTATATGGGGACTACACAGATACGCAGTATTTT.

The chain recombines TRBV27 with TRBJ1-2; possible D gene TRBD1, 6 bases. Germline CDR1 MNHEY, CDR2 SMNVEV (reference sequence). This CDR3 comprises 15 residues. V shed 6 bases and J shed 2 bases, with 16 bases lying between them. CDR3 bases: TGTGCCAGCAGCTATACAGGGAGCCTAAACTATGGCTACACCTTC. Translated, it gives CASSYTGSLNYGYTF.

The J gene is TRBJ2-7, the V gene TRBV4-3; possibly TRBD1 for D (6 bases). From germline, CDR1 is LGHNA and CDR2 YSLEER. This CDR3 is 13 amino acids long. Trimming shortened V by 4 bases and J by 3 bases, and 10 bases separated the two germline ends. For the CDR3, the DNA is TGCGCCAGCAGCCTGGAACAGGGCTACGAGCAGTACTTC. Its protein product is CASSLEQGYEQYF.